Presented here are 29 T cell receptor beta chains from one specimen sequenced in a study of preoperative IRX-2 immunotherapy in early breast cancer. The repertoire was sequenced with immunoSEQ multiplex PCR; TCRdb's copy has only in-frame clones and lacks some. This table holds 25,000 to 30,000 clones, roughly four fifths found once. The treatment is: preoperative locoregional IRX-2 cytokine immunotherapy. The sample in question was lymph node tissue, obtained after IRX-2 immunotherapy. These TCRs come from a human donor with breast cancer.

This clone came up once. The rearrangement joins TRBV30 to TRBJ1-1; D not resolved. Germline V CDR1 and CDR2: GTSNPN, SVGIG (reference sequence). V was cut by 1 base and J by 3 bases, with 6 bases left in between. The CDR3 runs to 12 residues. The CDR3 nucleotides are TGTGCCTGGAGTGGGGTTTACACTGAAGCTTTCTTT. Its translation is CAWSGVYTEAFF. Based on the CDR3 plus reference TRBV30 and TRBJ1-1, the full variable domain is SQTIHQWPATLVQPVGSPLSLECTVEGTSNPNLYWYRQAAGRGLQLLFYSVGIGQISSEVPQNLSASRPQDRQFILSSKKLLLSDSGFYLCAWSGVYTEAFFGQGTRLTVV.

J is TRBJ1-1 and V is TRBV19; D call uncertain. Germline-derived CDR1 and CDR2 are LNHDA and SQIVND (reference sequence). There are 14 residues in the CDR3. V gave up 7 bases and J gave up 5 bases, with 17 bases separating them. The CDR3 loop is CASTFFGGRTEAFF. The CDR3 nucleotides are TGTGCCAGTACCTTCTTTGGCGGGAGGACTGAAGCTTTCTTT.

The V and J genes are TRBV5-1 and TRBJ1-4; 11 bases align to TRBD1. Losses at the gene ends were 5 bases for V and 7 bases for J; bases not matched to a gene: 7. Germline V gene sequence: CDR1 SGHRS, CDR2 YFSETQ. The CDR3 runs to 15 residues. The CDR3 nucleotides read TGCGCCAGCAGGATGGACAGGGGGCGCAGTGAAAAACTGTTTTTT. Translated, it gives CASRMDRGRSEKLFF.

The rearrangement uses TRBV5-1 and TRBJ2-1, with 13 bases fitting TRBD2. Germline CDR1 SGHRS, CDR2 YFSETQ. The trim removed 4 bases at V and 5 bases at J, leaving 3 bases unmatched. The CDR3 totals 15 residues. The CDR3 reads CASSHGLAGDNEQFF. The DNA of the CDR3 is TGCGCCAGCAGCCACGGACTAGCGGGGGACAATGAGCAGTTCTTC.

The rearrangement links TRBV7-6 to TRBJ1-4; 9 positions agree with TRBD1. Germline CDR1 SGHVS, CDR2 FNYEAQ. The CDR3 spans 15 residues. Unmatched junction bases numbered 10, after V lost 4 bases and J lost 10 bases. CDR3 in amino acids: CASSSPGTGSGKLFF. CDR3 DNA: TGTGCCAGCAGCTCCCCCGGGACAGGGAGTGGAAAACTGTTTTTT.

This rearrangement joins TRBV6-8 to TRBJ2-3; D remains ambiguous. This CDR3 spans 14 amino acids. Trimming took off 0 bases at V and 0 bases at J, with 4 bases between the two ends. The germline CDR1 and CDR2 sequences are MNHGY and SAAAGT. CDR3: CASSYSRSTDTQYF. In DNA form, the CDR3 reads TGTGCCAGCAGTTACTCACGGAGCACAGATACGCAGTATTTT.

The chain links TRBV5-1 to TRBJ2-2; 9 bases align to TRBD1. V trimming: 3 bases; J trimming: 7 bases; junction bases outside the gene matches: 7. Looked up from germline, CDR1 is SGHRS and CDR2 is YFSETQ. The CDR3 contains 15 residues. CDR3 DNA: TGCGCCAGCAGCTCCCCCGGGACAGGGTTCGGGGAGCTGTTTTTT. It translates to CASSSPGTGFGELFF.

The rearrangement uses TRBV28 and TRBJ1-2; 8 bases fit TRBD1. The CDR3 has 14 residues. The trim removed 4 bases at V and 3 bases at J, leaving 4 bases unmatched. The germline CDR1 and CDR2 sequences are MDHEN and SYDVKM. CDR3 amino acids: CASSSAQGDYGYTF. The CDR3 bases are TGTGCCAGCAGTTCCGCACAGGGGGACTATGGCTACACCTTC.

The chain's CDR3 is CASSDQTGAQPQHF. CDR3 coding DNA: TGTGCCAGCAGCGACCAGACAGGGGCTCAGCCCCAGCATTTT. The chain links TRBV11-3 to TRBJ1-5; 8 bases are a match to TRBD1. Germline CDR1 is SGHNT and CDR2 is YENEEA. The CDR3 covers 14 residues. V shed 5 bases, J shed 6 bases, and the junction held 6 bases outside the gene matches.

The V call is TRBV6-8, the J call TRBJ2-3; TRBD2 agrees at 10 bases. The CDR3 covers 16 residues. Germline V gene sequence: CDR1 MNHGY, CDR2 SAAAGT. V was clipped by 10 bases and J by 1 base; unmatched bases: 11. The CDR3 here is CAIRVGLAEGTDTQYF. The CDR3 DNA follows: TGTGCCATCAGGGTTGGACTAGCGGAGGGCACAGATACGCAGTATTTT.

This rearrangement joins TRBV2 to TRBJ1-1; D may be TRBD1 (6 bases). CDR1 is SNHLY and CDR2 is FYNNEI in the germline V gene. This CDR3 spans 13 amino acids. Deletions cut 6 bases from V and 3 bases from J, with 11 bases between. The CDR3, as DNA: TGTGCCAGCAGCACAGGGCTTGACACTGAAGCTTTCTTT. This codes for CASSTGLDTEAFF.

This chain uses TRBV10-3 with TRBJ2-5; no clear D gene. V lost 0 bases to trimming and J lost 2 bases, with 7 bases between them. This CDR3 spans 14 amino acids. Germline CDR1 and CDR2: ENHRY and SYGVKD. In DNA form, the CDR3 reads TGTGCCATCAGTGAGTCGGGGATACAAGAGACCCAGTACTTC. Its protein is CAISESGIQETQYF.

The CDR3 DNA follows: TGTGCCATCAGTTTATCCGGGACAGAGGCTGGCGACGAGCAGTACGTC. This gives the protein CAISLSGTEAGDEQYV. This chain links TRBV10-3 with TRBJ2-7, with 7 bases aligning to TRBD1. The CDR3 is made up of 16 amino acids. V lost 5 bases, J lost 5 bases, and 15 bases stayed unmatched. Germline V CDR1 and CDR2: ENHRY, SYGVKD.

V is TRBV5-1 and J is TRBJ2-1; D is unclear. Germline loops: CDR1 SGHRS, CDR2 YFSETQ. Trimming cost V 4 bases and J 0 bases, with 11 bases left between them. The CDR3 runs 15 residues. CDR3 sequence reads: CASSIAQSSYNEQFF. In DNA, the CDR3 is TGCGCCAGCAGCATCGCACAGAGCTCCTACAATGAGCAGTTCTTC.

A few counts support this clone. The V and J genes are TRBV6-8 and TRBJ1-6, with D possibly being TRBD1 (5 bases). This CDR3 has 17 amino acids. V was pared by 7 bases and J by 1 base, with 17 bases between. From germline, CDR1 is MNHGY and CDR2 SAAAGT. The CDR3: CASKVGGIGSYNSPLHF. In DNA, the CDR3 is TGTGCCAGCAAAGTGGGGGGGATAGGGTCCTATAATTCACCCCTCCACTTT.

In DNA, the CDR3 is TGTGCCAGTAGCCGGTCCGGGACAGGGTTGGGCTACACCTTC. It yields the protein CASSRSGTGLGYTF. V gene TRBV19 combines with J gene TRBJ1-2, with 9 bases identical to TRBD1. The CDR3 loop spans 14 amino acids. Trimming at V came to 6 bases and at J to 8 bases, leaving 10 bases not matched to a gene. Per germline, CDR1 LNHDA and CDR2 SQIVND (reference sequence).

V usage is TRBV28 and J usage is TRBJ2-1, with D perhaps TRBD1 (6 bases). The V end was cut by 4 bases, the J end by 4 bases, with 20 bases between. The V gene's germline CDR1 is MDHEN and CDR2 SYDVKM. The CDR3 has 17 amino acids. The CDR3 loop reads CASSSIFQDRAYNEQFF. Written as DNA, the CDR3 is TGTGCCAGCAGTTCTATTTTTCAGGACAGAGCATACAATGAGCAGTTCTTC. The full variable domain, completed using reference TRBV28 and TRBJ2-1, is DVKVTQSSRYLVKRTGEKVFLECVQDMDHENMFWYRQDPGLGLRLIYFSYDVKMKEKGDIPEGYSVSREKKERFSLILESASTNQTSMYLCASSSIFQDRAYNEQFFGPGTRLTVL.

The CDR3 nucleotides are TGTGCCAGCTCACGCTCCGGGCCGGAAGAGCAGTACTTC. Residues: CASSRSGPEEQYF. V usage is TRBV18 and J usage is TRBJ2-7; D not resolved. Trimming shortened V by 4 bases and J by 7 bases, and 14 bases separated the two germline ends. The CDR3 runs to 13 residues. Germline V gives CDR1 KGHSH, CDR2 LQKENI.

V gene TRBV6-1 combines with J gene TRBJ1-1, with D perhaps TRBD1 (6 bases). The V gene lost 1 base and the J gene lost 5 bases, with 17 bases spanning the gap. The germline gives CDR1 MNHNS, CDR2 SASEGT. The CDR3 has 16 residues. The CDR3 is CASSEDGGGLRTEAFF. As DNA, the CDR3 is TGTGCCAGCAGTGAAGACGGTGGGGGGCTGAGAACTGAAGCTTTCTTT.

This clone appeared once. V usage is TRBV22-1 and J usage is TRBJ2-7; the table's D gene call, TRBD2, was not cross checked with the DNA. TRBV22-1 is recorded as a pseudogene. The CDR3 runs 13 residues. This CDR3 reads CASSEAGSYEQYV. The CDR3 bases are TGTGCCAGCAGTGAAGCGGGGAGTTACGAGCAGTACGTC.

This chain links TRBV6-8 with TRBJ1-1; the match to TRBD1 covers 7 bases. With V trimmed by 4 bases and J by 0 bases, 5 bases remained unmatched. CDR1 MNHGY and CDR2 SAAAGT come from the germline V gene. The CDR3 length is 15 residues. The DNA of the CDR3 is TGTGCCAGCAGTTCATACAGGGGCGTGAACACTGAAGCTTTCTTT. This gives the protein CASSSYRGVNTEAFF.

Concerning this clone: An end of the junction differs from the germline gene, which may be a read error. The genes are TRBV15 and TRBJ2-3; 8 nucleotides agree with TRBD2. The germline V gene encodes CDR1 LNHNV and CDR2 YYDKDF (reference sequence). The CDR3 is 16 residues long. CDR3 coding DNA: TGTACCACCAGCAGAGATCGGACGGGGGGGAAGGATACGCAGTATTTT. It encodes CTTSRDRTGGKDTQYF.

V is TRBV5-1 and J is TRBJ1-3; TRBD1 might be the D (5 bases). Trimming removed 0 bases from V and 4 bases from J, with 17 bases in between. The germline V gene encodes CDR1 SGHRS and CDR2 YFSETQ. This CDR3 region has 17 residues. CDR3 coding DNA: TGCGCCAGCAGCTTGGGACAGCCTAACTCAGGGGGAAACACCATATATTTT. It is translated as CASSLGQPNSGGNTIYF.

The genes are TRBV6-8 and TRBJ1-2; no clear D gene. V was trimmed by 4 bases and J by 2 bases, leaving 5 bases between them. CDR3 length equals 12 residues. CDR1 and CDR2 from the germline V gene are MNHGY and SAAAGT. In DNA, the CDR3 is TGTGCCAGCAGTTTAAAGAACTATGGCTACACCTTC. Its protein is CASSLKNYGYTF.

The rearrangement links TRBV15 to TRBJ2-5, with 8 bases that match TRBD1. The CDR3 length is 15 residues. V lost 3 bases, J lost 5 bases, and 8 bases stayed unmatched. Looked up from germline, CDR1 is LNHNV and CDR2 is YYDKDF (reference sequence). The CDR3 DNA follows: TGTGCCACCAGCAGGCCCAGGGGGCAGGGGGAGACCCAGTACTTC. Translated: CATSRPRGQGETQYF.

V gene TRBV6-8 combines with J gene TRBJ2-7; possible D gene TRBD1, 5 bases. V lost 5 bases, J lost 5 bases, and 16 bases lay in between. This CDR3 is 14 amino acids long. Germline loops: CDR1 MNHGY, CDR2 SAAAGT. CDR3 amino acids: CASSPLRQGHEQYF. The CDR3 nucleotides read TGTGCCAGCAGTCCTCTGCGCCAGGGCCACGAGCAGTACTTC.

This chain connects TRBV18 to TRBJ1-1; D gene ambiguous. Trimming removed 4 bases from V and 0 bases from J, with 6 bases in between. The V gene's germline CDR1 is KGHSH and CDR2 LQKENI. This CDR3 region has 13 residues. The CDR3 coding sequence is TGTGCCAGCTCACAACAATTGAACACTGAAGCTTTCTTT. It encodes CASSQQLNTEAFF.

V usage is TRBV19 and J usage is TRBJ1-3, with a tentative D call TRBD1 (6 bases). V was shortened by 5 bases and J by 0 bases, with 11 bases between the two germline ends. This CDR3 spans 15 amino acids. The germline CDR1 and CDR2 sequences are LNHDA and SQIVND (reference sequence). The CDR3 DNA sequence: TGTGCCAGTAGTCTAAGACAGGACTCTGGAAACACCATATATTTT. It specifies CASSLRQDSGNTIYF.

The chain links TRBV11-3 to TRBJ2-1, with TRBD2 identical over 8 bases. Germline V CDR1 and CDR2: SGHNT, YENEEA. This CDR3 is 15 amino acids long. Trimming removed 6 bases from V and 7 bases from J; junction bases left unmatched: 11. The CDR3 reads CASRSRRGGGNEQFF. CDR3 in DNA: TGTGCCAGCAGATCCCGCCGGGGGGGCGGAAATGAGCAGTTCTTC.